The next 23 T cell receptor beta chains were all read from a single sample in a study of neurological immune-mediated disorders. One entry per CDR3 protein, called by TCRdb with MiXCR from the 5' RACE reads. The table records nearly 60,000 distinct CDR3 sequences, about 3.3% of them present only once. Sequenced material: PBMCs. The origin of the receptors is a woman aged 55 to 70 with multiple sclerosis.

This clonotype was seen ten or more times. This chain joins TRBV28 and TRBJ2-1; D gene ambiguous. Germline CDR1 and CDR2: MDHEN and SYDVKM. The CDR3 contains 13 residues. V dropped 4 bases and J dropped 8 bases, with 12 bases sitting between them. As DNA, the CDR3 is TGTGCCAGCAGTTCGTTCAAGGTGTATGAGCAGTTCTTC. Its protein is CASSSFKVYEQFF. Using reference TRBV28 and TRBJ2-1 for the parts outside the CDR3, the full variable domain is DVKVTQSSRYLVKRTGEKVFLECVQDMDHENMFWYRQDPGLGLRLIYFSYDVKMKEKGDIPEGYSVSREKKERFSLILESASTNQTSMYLCASSSFKVYEQFFGPGTRLTVL.

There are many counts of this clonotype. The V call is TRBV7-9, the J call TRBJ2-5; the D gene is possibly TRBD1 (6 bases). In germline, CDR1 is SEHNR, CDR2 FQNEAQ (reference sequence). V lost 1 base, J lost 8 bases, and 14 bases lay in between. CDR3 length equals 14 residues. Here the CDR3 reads CASSLEDSWDTQYF. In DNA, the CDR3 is TGTGCCAGCAGCTTAGAGGACAGCTGGGACACCCAGTACTTC.

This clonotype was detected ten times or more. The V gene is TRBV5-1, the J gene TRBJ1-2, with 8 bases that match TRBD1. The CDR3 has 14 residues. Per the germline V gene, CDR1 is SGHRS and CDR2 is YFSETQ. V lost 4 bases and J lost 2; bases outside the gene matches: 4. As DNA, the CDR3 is TGCGCCAGCAGCGCGGGACAGGTCAACTATGGCTACACCTTC. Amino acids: CASSAGQVNYGYTF.

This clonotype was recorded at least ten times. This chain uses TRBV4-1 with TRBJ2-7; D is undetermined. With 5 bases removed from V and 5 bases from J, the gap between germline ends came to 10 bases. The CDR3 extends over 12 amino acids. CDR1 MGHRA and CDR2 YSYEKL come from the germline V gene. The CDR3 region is CASSSGVNEQYF. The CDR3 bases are TGCGCCAGCAGCTCCGGCGTAAACGAGCAGTACTTC.

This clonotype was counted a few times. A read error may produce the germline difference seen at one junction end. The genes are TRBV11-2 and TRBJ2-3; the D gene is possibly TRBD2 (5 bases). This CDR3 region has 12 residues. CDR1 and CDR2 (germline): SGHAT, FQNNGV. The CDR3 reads CDSSITGDTQYF. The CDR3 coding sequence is TGTGACAGCAGCATAACGGGGGATACGCAGTATTTT.

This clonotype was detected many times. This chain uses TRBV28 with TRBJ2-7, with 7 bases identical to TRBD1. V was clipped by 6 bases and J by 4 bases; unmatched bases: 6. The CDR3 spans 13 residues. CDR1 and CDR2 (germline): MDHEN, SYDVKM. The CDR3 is CASRTGSLYEQYF. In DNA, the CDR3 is TGTGCCAGCAGGACAGGGAGTCTTTACGAGCAGTACTTC.

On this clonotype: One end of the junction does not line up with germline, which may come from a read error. The CDR3 spells CASSLSFARQFF. CDR3 DNA sequence: TGTGCAAGCAGTTTATCCTTCGCGAGACAGTTCTTC. This chain links TRBV28 with TRBJ2-1; D remains unclear. The germline V gene has CDR1 MDHEN and CDR2 SYDVKM. This CDR3 comprises 12 residues.

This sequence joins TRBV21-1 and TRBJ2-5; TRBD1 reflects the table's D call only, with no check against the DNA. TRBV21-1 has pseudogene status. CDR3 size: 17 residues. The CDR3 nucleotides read TGTGCCAGCAGCTCACAGCGACAGGGAGTGTTCCAAGAGACCCAGTACTTC. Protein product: CASSSQRQGVFQETQYF.

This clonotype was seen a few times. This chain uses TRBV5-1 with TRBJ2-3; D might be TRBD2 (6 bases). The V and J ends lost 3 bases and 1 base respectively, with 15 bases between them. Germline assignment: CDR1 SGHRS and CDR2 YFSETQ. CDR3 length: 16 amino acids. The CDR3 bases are TGCGCCAGCAGCTCTCTCGGGGGTGGGGGCACAGATACGCAGTATTTT. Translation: CASSSLGGGGTDTQYF. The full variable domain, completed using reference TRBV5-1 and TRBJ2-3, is KAGVTQTPRYLIKTRGQQVTLSCSPISGHRSVSWYQQTPGQGLQFLFEYFSETQRNKGNFPGRFSGRQFSNSRSEMNVSTLELGDSALYLCASSSLGGGGTDTQYFGPGTRLTVL.

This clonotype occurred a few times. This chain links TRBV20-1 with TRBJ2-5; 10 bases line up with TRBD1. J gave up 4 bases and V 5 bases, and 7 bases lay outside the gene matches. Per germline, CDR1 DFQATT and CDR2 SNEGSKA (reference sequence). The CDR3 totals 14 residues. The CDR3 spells CSAGGQGDRETQYF. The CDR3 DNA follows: TGCAGTGCTGGCGGACAGGGGGATAGAGAGACCCAGTACTTC.

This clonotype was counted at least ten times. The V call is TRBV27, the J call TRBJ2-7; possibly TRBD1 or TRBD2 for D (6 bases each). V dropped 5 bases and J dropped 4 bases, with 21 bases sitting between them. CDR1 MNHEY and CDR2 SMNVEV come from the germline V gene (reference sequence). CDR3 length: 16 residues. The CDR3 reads CASSLRLGGRAYEQYF. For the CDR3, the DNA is TGTGCCAGCAGTCTACGACTTGGGGGGCGCGCGTACGAGCAGTACTTC.

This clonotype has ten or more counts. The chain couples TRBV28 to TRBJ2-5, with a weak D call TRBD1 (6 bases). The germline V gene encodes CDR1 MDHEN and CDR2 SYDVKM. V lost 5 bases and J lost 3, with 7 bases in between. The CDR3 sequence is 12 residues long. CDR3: CASSQGKETQYF. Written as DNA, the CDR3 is TGTGCCAGCAGTCAGGGGAAAGAGACCCAGTACTTC.

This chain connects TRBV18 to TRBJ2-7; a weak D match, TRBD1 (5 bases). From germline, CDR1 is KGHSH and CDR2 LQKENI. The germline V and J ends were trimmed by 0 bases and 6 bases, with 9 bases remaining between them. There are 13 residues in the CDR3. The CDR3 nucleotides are TGTGCCAGCTCACCACCTAGTAGGGGCGAGCAGTACTTC. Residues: CASSPPSRGEQYF.

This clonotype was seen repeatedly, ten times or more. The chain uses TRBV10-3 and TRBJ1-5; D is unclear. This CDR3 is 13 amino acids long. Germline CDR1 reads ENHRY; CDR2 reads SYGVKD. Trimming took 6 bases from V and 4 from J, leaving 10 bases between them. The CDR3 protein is CAIRIEQNQPQHF. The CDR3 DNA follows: TGTGCCATCAGGATAGAACAGAATCAGCCCCAGCATTTT.

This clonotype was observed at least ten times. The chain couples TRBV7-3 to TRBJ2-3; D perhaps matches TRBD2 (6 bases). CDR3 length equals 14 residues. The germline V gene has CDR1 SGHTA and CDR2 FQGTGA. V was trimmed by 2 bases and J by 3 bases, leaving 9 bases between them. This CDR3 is CASSLGAGTDTQYF. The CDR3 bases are TGTGCCAGCAGCTTAGGTGCGGGGACAGATACGCAGTATTTT.

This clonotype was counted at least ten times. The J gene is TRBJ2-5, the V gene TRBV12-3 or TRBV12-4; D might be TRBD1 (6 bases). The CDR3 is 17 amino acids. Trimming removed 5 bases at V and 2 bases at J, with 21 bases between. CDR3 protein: CASSRDTPSPGQETQYF. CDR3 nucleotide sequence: TGTGCCAGCAGTCGGGACACCCCAAGCCCCGGACAAGAGACCCAGTACTTC.

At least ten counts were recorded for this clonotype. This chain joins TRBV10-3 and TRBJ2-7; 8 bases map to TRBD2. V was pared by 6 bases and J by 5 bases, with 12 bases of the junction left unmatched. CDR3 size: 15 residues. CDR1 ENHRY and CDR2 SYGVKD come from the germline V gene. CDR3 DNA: TGTGCCATCAGCCCCCCGGGAGGGCCTCGGGACGAGCAGTACTTC. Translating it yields CAISPPGGPRDEQYF.

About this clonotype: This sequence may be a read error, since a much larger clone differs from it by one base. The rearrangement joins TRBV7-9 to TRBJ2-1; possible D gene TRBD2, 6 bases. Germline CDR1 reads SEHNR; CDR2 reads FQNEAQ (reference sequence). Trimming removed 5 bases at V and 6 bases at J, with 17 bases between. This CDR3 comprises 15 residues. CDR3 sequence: CASSQTRFGGNEQFF. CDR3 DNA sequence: TGTGCCAGCAGCCAAACCCGCTTCGGGGGCAATGAGCAGTTCTTC.

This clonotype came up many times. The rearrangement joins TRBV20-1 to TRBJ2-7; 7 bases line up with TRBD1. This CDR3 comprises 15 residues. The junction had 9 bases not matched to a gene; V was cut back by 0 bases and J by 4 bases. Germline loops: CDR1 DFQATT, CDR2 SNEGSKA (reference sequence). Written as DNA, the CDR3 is TGCAGTGCTAGAGATCTTAACAGGGGAGAATACGAGCAGTACTTC. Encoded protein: CSARDLNRGEYEQYF.

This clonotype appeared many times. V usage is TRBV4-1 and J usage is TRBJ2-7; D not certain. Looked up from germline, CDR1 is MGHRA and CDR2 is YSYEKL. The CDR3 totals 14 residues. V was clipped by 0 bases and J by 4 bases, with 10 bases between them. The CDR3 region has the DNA TGCGCCAGCAGCCAAGAGGGGATCGGTTACGAGCAGTACTTC. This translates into CASSQEGIGYEQYF.

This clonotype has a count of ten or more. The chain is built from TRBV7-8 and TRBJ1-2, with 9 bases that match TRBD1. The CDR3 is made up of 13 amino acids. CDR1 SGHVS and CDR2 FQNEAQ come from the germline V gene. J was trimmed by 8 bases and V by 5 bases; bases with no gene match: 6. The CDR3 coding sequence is TGTGCCAGCAGCGTACAGGGGGCAGAGGGCTACACCTTC. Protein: CASSVQGAEGYTF.

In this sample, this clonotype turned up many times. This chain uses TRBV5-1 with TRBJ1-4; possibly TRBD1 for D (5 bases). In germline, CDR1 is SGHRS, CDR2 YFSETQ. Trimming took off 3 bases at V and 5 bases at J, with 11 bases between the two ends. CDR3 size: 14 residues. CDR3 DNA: TGCGCCAGCAGCTCTCAGGGTCAGAATGAAAAACTGTTTTTT. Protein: CASSSQGQNEKLFF.

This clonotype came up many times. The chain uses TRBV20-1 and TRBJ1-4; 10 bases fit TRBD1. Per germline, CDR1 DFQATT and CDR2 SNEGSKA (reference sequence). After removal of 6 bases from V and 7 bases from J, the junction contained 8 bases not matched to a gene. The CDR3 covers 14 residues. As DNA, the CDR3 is TGCAGTGCCGTCCGGACAGGGGGTTTTGAAAAACTGTTTTTT. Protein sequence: CSAVRTGGFEKLFF.